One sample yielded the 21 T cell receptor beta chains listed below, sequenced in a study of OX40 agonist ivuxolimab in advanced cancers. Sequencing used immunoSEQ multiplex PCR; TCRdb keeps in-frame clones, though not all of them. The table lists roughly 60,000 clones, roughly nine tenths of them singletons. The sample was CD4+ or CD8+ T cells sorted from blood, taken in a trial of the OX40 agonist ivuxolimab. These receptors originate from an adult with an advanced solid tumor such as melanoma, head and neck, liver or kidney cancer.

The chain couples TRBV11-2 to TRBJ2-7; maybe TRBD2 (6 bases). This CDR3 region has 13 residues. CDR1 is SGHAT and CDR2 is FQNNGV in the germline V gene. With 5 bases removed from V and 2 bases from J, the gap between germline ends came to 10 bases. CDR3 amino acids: CASSPGLTYEQYF. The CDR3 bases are TGTGCCAGCAGCCCGGGACTCACCTACGAGCAGTACTTC. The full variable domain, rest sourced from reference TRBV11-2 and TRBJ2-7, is EAGVAQSPRYKIIEKRQSVAFWCNPISGHATLYWYQQILGQGPKLLIQFQNNGVVDDSQLPKDRFSAERLKGVDSTLKIQPAKLEDSAVYLCASSPGLTYEQYFGPGTRLTVT.

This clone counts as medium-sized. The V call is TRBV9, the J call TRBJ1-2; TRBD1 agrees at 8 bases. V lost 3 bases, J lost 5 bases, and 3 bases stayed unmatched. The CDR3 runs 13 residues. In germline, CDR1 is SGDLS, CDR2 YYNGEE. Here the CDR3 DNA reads TGTGCCAGCAGCGACAGGACAGGGTATGGCTACACCTTC. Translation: CASSDRTGYGYTF. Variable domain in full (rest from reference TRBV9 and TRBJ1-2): DSGVTQTPKHLITATGQRVTLRCSPRSGDLSVYWYQQSLDQGLQFLIQYYNGEERAKGNILERFSAQQFPDLHSELNLSSLELGDSALYFCASSDRTGYGYTFGSGTRLTVV.

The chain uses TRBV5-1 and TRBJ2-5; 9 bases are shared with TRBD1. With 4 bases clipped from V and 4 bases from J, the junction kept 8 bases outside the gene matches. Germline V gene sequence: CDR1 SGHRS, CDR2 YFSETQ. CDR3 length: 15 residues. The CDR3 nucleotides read TGCGCCAGCAGCGCCGGGACAGGGAGGGCAGAGACCCAGTACTTC. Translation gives CASSAGTGRAETQYF.

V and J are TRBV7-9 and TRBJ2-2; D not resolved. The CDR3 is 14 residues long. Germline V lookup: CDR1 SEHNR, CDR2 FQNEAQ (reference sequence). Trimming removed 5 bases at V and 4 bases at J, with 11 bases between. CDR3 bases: TGTGCCAGCAGCCTCTGGTGGGGCACCGGGGAGCTGTTTTTT. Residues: CASSLWWGTGELFF.

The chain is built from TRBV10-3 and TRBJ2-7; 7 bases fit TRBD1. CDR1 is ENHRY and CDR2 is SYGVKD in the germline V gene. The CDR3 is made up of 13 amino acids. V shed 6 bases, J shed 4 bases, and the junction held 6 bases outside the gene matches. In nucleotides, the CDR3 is TGTGCCATCAGACCGGGACAGCCATACGAGCAGTACTTC. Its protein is CAIRPGQPYEQYF.

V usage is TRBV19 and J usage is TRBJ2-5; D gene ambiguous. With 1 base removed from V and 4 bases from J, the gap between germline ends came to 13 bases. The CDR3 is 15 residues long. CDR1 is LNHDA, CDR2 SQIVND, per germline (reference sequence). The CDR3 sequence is CASSIGAADGETQYF. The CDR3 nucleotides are TGTGCCAGTAGTATAGGGGCGGCAGACGGAGAGACCCAGTACTTC.

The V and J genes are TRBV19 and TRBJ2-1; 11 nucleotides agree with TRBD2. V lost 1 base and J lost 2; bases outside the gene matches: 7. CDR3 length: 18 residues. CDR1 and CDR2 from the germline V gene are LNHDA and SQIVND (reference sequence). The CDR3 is CASSIAELAGGPYNEQFF. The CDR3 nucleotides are TGTGCCAGTAGTATAGCGGAGTTAGCGGGAGGGCCCTACAATGAGCAGTTCTTC.

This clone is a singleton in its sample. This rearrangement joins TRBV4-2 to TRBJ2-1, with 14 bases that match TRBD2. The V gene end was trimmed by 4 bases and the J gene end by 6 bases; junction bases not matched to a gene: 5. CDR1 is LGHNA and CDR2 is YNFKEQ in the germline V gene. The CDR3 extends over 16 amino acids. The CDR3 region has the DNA TGTGCCAGCAGCCCGGGACTAGCGGGAGTAGGCAATGAGCAGTTCTTC. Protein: CASSPGLAGVGNEQFF.

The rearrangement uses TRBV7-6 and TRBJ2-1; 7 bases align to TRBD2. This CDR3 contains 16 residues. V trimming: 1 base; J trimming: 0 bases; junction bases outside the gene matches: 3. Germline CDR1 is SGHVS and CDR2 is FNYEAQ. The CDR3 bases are TGTGCCAGCAGCTTAGGGCGGGAGCGCTCCTACAATGAGCAGTTCTTC. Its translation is CASSLGRERSYNEQFF.

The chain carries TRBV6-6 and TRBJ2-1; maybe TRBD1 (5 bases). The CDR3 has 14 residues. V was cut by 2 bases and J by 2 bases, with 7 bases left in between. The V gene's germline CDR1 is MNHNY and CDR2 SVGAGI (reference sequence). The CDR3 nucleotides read TGTGCCAGCAGTTACACACAGGCCTACAATGAGCAGTTCTTC. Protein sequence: CASSYTQAYNEQFF.

This chain's CDR3 is CASSFYAGPGETQYF. The CDR3 DNA sequence: TGTGCCAGCAGTTTTTATGCGGGACCTGGGGAGACCCAGTACTTC. The chain carries TRBV28 and TRBJ2-5; perhaps TRBD2 as D (6 bases). The CDR3 covers 15 residues. Trimming shortened V by 3 bases and J by 5 bases, and 16 bases separated the two germline ends. Germline V gives CDR1 MDHEN, CDR2 SYDVKM.

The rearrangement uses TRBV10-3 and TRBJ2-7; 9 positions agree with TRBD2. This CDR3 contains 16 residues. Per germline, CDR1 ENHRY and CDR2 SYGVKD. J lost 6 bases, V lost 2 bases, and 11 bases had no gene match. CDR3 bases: TGTGCCATCAGTGAGACGACGGGACTAGCACGGGGCGAGCAGTACTTC. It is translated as CAISETTGLARGEQYF.

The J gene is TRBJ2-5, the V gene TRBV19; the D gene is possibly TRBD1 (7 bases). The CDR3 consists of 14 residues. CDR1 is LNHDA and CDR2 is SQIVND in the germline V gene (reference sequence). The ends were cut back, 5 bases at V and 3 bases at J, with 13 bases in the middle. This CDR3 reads CASSWGRGEETQYF. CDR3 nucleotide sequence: TGTGCCAGTAGTTGGGGCAGGGGGGAAGAGACCCAGTACTTC.

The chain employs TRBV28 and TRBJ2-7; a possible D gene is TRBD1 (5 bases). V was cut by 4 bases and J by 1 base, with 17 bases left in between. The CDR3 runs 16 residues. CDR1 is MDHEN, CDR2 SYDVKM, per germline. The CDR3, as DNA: TGTGCCAGCAGTTCCCCCAGGGCCCTTTTATCCTACGAGCAGTACTTC. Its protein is CASSSPRALLSYEQYF.

CDR3 region: CASSIYGTDTQYF. Here the CDR3 DNA reads TGTGCCAGTAGTATTTACGGGACAGATACGCAGTATTTT. The chain uses TRBV19 and TRBJ2-3; D is undetermined. CDR3 length equals 13 residues. Germline lookup yields CDR1 LNHDA and CDR2 SQIVND (reference sequence). Deletions cut 3 bases from V and 3 bases from J, with 7 bases between.

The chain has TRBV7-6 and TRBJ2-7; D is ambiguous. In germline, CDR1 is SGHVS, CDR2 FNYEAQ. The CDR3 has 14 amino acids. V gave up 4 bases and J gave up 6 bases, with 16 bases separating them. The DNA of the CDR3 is TGTGCCAGCAGCTCCCGGTCGGGCGCGAGCGAGCAGTACTTC. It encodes CASSSRSGASEQYF.

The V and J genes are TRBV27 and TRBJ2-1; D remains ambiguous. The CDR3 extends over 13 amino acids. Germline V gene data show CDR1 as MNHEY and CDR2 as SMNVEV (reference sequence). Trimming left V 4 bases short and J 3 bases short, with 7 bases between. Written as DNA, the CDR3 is TGTGCCAGCAGTTCCCTCTACTACAATGAGCAGTTCTTC. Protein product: CASSSLYYNEQFF.

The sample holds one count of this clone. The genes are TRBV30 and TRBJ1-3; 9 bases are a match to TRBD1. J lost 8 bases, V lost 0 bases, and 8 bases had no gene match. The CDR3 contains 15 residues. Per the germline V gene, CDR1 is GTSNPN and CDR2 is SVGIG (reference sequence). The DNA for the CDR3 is TGTGCCTGGAGTGTTGGGACAGGGAGAATGGACACCATATATTTT. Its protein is CAWSVGTGRMDTIYF.

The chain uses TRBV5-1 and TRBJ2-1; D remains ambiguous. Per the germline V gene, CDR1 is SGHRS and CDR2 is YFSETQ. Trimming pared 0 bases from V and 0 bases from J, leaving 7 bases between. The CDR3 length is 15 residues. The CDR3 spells CASSLGASSYNEQFF. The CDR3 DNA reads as TGCGCCAGCAGCTTGGGGGCCAGCTCCTACAATGAGCAGTTCTTC.

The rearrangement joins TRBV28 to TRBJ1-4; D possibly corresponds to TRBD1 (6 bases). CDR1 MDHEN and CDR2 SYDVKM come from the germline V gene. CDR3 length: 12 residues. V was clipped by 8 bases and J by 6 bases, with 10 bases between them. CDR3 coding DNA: TGTGCCAGCTCCCGGGGGCATGAAAAACTGTTTTTT. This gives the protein CASSRGHEKLFF.

The CDR3 region has the DNA TGCGCCAGCAGCCCCTTCGGACTAGCGGAAGAGCAGTTCTTC. Translated: CASSPFGLAEEQFF. This chain uses TRBV4-3 with TRBJ2-1; 10 bases are shared with TRBD2. CDR3 size: 14 residues. V trimming: 4 bases; J trimming: 10 bases; junction bases outside the gene matches: 7. Germline V gene data show CDR1 as LGHNA and CDR2 as YSLEER.